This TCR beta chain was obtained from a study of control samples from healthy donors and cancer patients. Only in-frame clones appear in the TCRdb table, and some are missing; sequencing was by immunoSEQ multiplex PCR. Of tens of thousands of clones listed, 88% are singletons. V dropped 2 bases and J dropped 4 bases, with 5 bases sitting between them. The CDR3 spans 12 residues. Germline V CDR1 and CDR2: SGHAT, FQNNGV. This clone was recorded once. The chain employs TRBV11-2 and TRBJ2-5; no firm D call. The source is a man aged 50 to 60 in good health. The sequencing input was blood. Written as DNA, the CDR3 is TGTGCCAGCAGCTTATACCTAGAGACCCAGTACTTC. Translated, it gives CASSLYLETQYF.